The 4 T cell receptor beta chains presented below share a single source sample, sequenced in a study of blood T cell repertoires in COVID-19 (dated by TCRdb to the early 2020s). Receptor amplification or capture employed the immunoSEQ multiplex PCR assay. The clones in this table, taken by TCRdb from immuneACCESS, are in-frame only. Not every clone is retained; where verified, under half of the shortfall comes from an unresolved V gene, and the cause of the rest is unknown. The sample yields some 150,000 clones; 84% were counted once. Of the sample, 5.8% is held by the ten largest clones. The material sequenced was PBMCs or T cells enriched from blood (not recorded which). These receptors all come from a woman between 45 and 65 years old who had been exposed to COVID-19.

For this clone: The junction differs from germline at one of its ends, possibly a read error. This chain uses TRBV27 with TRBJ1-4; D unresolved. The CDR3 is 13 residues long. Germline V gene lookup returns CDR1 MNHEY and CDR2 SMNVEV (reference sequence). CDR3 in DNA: TGTGCCAGCAGTTTGAACCCTAAGGAAAAACTGTTTTTT. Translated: CASSLNPKEKLFF.

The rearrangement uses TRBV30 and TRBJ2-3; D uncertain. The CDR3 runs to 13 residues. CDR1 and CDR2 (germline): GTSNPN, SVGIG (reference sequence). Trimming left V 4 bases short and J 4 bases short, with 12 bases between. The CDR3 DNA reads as TGTGCCTGGACTAGGATTCTCTCAGATACGCAGTATTTT. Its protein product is CAWTRILSDTQYF.

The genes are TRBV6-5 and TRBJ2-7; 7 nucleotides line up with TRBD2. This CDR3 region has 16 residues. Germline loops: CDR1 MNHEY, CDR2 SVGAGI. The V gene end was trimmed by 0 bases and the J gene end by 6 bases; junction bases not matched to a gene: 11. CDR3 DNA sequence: TGTGCCAGCAGTTACTCGAGGAGACTAGCCCTAGTCGAGCAGTACTTC. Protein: CASSYSRRLALVEQYF.

CDR3 DNA: TGCGCCAGCAGCCAATTCTTGGCCAAACTAGCGGGAGGGCCGGGTAATGAGCAGTTCTTC. It specifies CASSQFLAKLAGGPGNEQFF. The chain has TRBV4-3 and TRBJ2-1; 13 nucleotides line up with TRBD2. The CDR3 consists of 20 residues. Germline V CDR1 and CDR2: LGHNA, YSLEER. The V segment lost 2 bases and the J segment 7 bases; nucleotides outside the gene matches: 17.